The 18 T cell receptor beta chains below were found in one sample sequenced in a study of CD8+CD57+ T cells in acquired aplastic anemia. For CDR3 and TCR beta VDJ profiling, genomic DNA was the template used. TCRdb ran MiXCR on the reads and lists one entry per CDR3 protein. Among hundreds of thousands of distinct CDR3 sequences listed, roughly 34% were seen once. Whoever was chosen for sequencing had shown CD8+CD57+ cell expansion by flow cytometry. The sequencing sample was made of sorted CD4+, CD8+, or CD8+CD57+ T cells (not recorded which) from PBMCs. The receptors were gathered from a human donor with aplastic anemia.

There are many counts of this clonotype. The genes are TRBV7-2 and TRBJ1-1, with a possible D match to TRBD1 (6 bases). The CDR3 contains 15 residues. Germline CDR1 reads SGHTA; CDR2 reads FQGNSA. V dropped 5 bases and J dropped 2 bases, with 15 bases sitting between them. The CDR3 DNA sequence: TGTGCCAGCAGCGTAACAGGGTCTATAAACACTGAAGCTTTCTTT. Its protein product is CASSVTGSINTEAFF.

This clonotype was seen a few times. The chain links TRBV7-3 to TRBJ2-2; D possibly corresponds to TRBD1 (6 bases). Germline V gene data show CDR1 as SGHTA and CDR2 as FQGTGA. The CDR3 runs 15 residues. V lost 2 bases, J lost 4 bases, and 11 bases lay in between. The CDR3 reads CASSLQGIGTGELFF. As DNA, the CDR3 is TGTGCCAGCAGCTTACAGGGGATCGGCACCGGGGAGCTGTTTTTT.

This clonotype occurred a few times. This chain joins TRBV11-3 and TRBJ2-1; no reliable D call. There are 14 residues in the CDR3. The V end lost 0 bases, the J end lost 7 bases, and 10 bases lay between the germline ends. In germline, CDR1 is SGHNT, CDR2 YENEEA. CDR3 protein: CASSLDRSLNEQFF. CDR3 DNA sequence: TGTGCCAGCAGCTTAGATCGCTCGCTGAATGAGCAGTTCTTC.

V gene TRBV19 combines with J gene TRBJ1-3; D remains unclear. The CDR3 totals 13 residues. Germline CDR1 is LNHDA and CDR2 is SQIVND (reference sequence). The germline V and J ends were trimmed by 11 bases and 2 bases, with 13 bases remaining between them. CDR3 residues: CAWSPPAGNTIYF. The DNA of the CDR3 is TGTGCCTGGAGTCCCCCAGCTGGAAACACCATATATTTT.

Concerning this clonotype itself: A much larger clone lies one base from this, so it may be a read error. The J gene is TRBJ1-2, the V gene TRBV6-1, with D perhaps TRBD1 (5 bases). The CDR3 covers 12 residues. CDR1 is MNHNS and CDR2 is SASEGT in the germline V gene. As DNA, the CDR3 is TGTGCCAGCAGTGGCAGGGCGGGAGGCTACGCCTTC. Translated: CASSGRAGGYAF.

This clonotype was counted at least ten times. The chain recombines TRBV20-1 with TRBJ1-5; D possibly corresponds to TRBD1 (6 bases). This CDR3 has 14 residues. Germline lookup yields CDR1 DFQATT and CDR2 SNEGSKA (reference sequence). V was clipped by 6 bases and J by 7 bases, with 19 bases between them. The CDR3 DNA reads as TGCAGTGCCGCCTCCGGGGGCGGGAGGCAGCCCCAGCATTTT. Translated, it gives CSAASGGGRQPQHF.

The chain joins TRBV11-2 to TRBJ2-1; possibly TRBD1 for D (6 bases). The CDR3 is 17 amino acids. Trimming took 2 bases from V and 0 from J, leaving 14 bases between them. Per the germline V gene, CDR1 is SGHAT and CDR2 is FQNNGV. The CDR3 DNA sequence: TGTGCCAGCAGCTTATTTTTTAGGGGGAGCTCCTACAATGAGCAGTTCTTC. Its translation is CASSLFFRGSSYNEQFF.

The CDR3 protein is CASSFGRGGELFF. The DNA for the CDR3 is TGTGCCAGCAGCTTTGGGCGAGGCGGGGAGCTGTTTTTT. The chain employs TRBV5-6 and TRBJ2-2; no clear D. Germline assignment: CDR1 SGHDT and CDR2 YYEEEE. This CDR3 has 13 residues. The germline V and J ends were trimmed by 2 bases and 7 bases, with 9 bases remaining between them.

This clonotype was seen at least ten times. CDR3 loop: CASSEGLQDRQYF. Here the CDR3 DNA reads TGTGCCAGCAGTGAGGGTCTACAGGATCGGCAGTACTTC. The gene calls are TRBV2 and TRBJ2-7; D possibly corresponds to TRBD1 (5 bases). V gave up 3 bases and J gave up 9 bases, with 15 bases separating them. Germline assignment: CDR1 SNHLY and CDR2 FYNNEI. CDR3 length: 13 amino acids.

In this sample, this clonotype turned up many times. The genes are TRBV2 and TRBJ2-1; D not certain. This CDR3 is built from 10 residues. The germline V gene has CDR1 SNHLY and CDR2 FYNNEI. Trimming took 8 bases from V and 4 from J, leaving 3 bases between them. The CDR3: CASQYNEQFF. CDR3 DNA sequence: TGTGCCAGCCAGTACAATGAGCAGTTCTTC. The full variable domain, with the rest looked up from reference TRBV2 and TRBJ2-1, is EPEVTQTPSHQVTQMGQEVILRCVPISNHLYFYWYRQILGQKVEFLVSFYNNEISEKSEIFDDQFSVERPDGSNFTLKIRSTKLEDSAMYFCASQYNEQFFGPGTRLTVL.

Concerning this clonotype: One end of the junction does not line up with germline, which may come from a read error. The V gene is TRBV15, the J gene TRBJ2-1, with D unresolved. CDR3 length: 14 amino acids. The germline CDR1 and CDR2 sequences are LNHNV and YYDKDF (reference sequence). The CDR3 bases are TGTGCCACCGGCAGAGAAGCTATACTCAATGGGCAGTTCTTC. Translation: CATGREAILNGQFF.

The rearrangement joins TRBV20-1 to TRBJ1-1, with 9 bases matching TRBD1. Per germline, CDR1 DFQATT and CDR2 SNEGSKA (reference sequence). CDR3 length: 17 residues. The V and J ends lost 2 bases and 5 bases, in that order; junction bases with no gene match: 15. DNA for the CDR3: TGCAGTGCTAGACCAAGCGGGACAGGGAGGTATAGGACTGAAGCTTTCTTT. Residues: CSARPSGTGRYRTEAFF.

The sample holds many counts of this clonotype. The V and J genes are TRBV7-9 and TRBJ1-1; D uncertain. V gave up 7 bases and J gave up 3 bases, with 9 bases separating them. CDR1 and CDR2 (germline): SEHNR, FQNEAQ (reference sequence). The CDR3 extends over 12 amino acids. CDR3 DNA sequence: TGTGCCAGCACCCAAAGGGACACTGAAGCTTTCTTT. It codes for CASTQRDTEAFF.

In its sample, this clonotype was seen a few times. Sequence at one end of the junction differs from germline and may be a read error. The V gene is TRBV10-1, the J gene TRBJ1-5; 7 nucleotides agree with TRBD1. Looked up from germline, CDR1 is WNHNN and CDR2 is SYGVQD (reference sequence). CDR3 size: 13 residues. The CDR3 DNA follows: TGTGCCAGCAGAAACGACAGGGCTCAGCCCCAGCATTTT. Residues: CASRNDRAQPQHF.

The chain links TRBV5-1 to TRBJ2-6; D call uncertain. The V gene's germline CDR1 is SGHRS and CDR2 YFSETQ. V lost 0 bases and J lost 4, with 11 bases in between. The CDR3 extends over 16 amino acids. The CDR3, as DNA: TGCGCCAGCAGCTTGGGGGCCACATCCGGGGCCAACGTCCTGACTTTC. Translated: CASSLGATSGANVLTF.

This clonotype was observed at least ten times. The chain has TRBV7-8 and TRBJ1-5; D not resolved. Germline CDR1 is SGHVS and CDR2 is FQNEAQ. The CDR3 loop spans 12 amino acids. The germline V and J ends were trimmed by 4 bases and 6 bases, with 7 bases remaining between them. CDR3 region: CASSSSAQPQHF. The CDR3 DNA follows: TGTGCCAGCAGCTCCAGTGCTCAGCCCCAGCATTTT.

Comment on this clonotype: A read error may account for a junction end that differs from germline. The V call is TRBV7-2, the J call TRBJ2-1; 7 bases are shared with TRBD2. This CDR3 spans 16 amino acids. Germline V lookup: CDR1 SGHTA, CDR2 FQGNSA. This CDR3 is CASSQGPSGTYNEQFF. CDR3 DNA: TGCGCCAGCAGCCAAGGGCCCAGCGGGACTTACAATGAGCAGTTCTTC.

The chain has TRBV10-3 and TRBJ1-2, with 8 bases aligning to TRBD1. Germline trimming cut 3 bases from V and 4 bases from J; bases unmatched to any gene: 4. Germline CDR1 reads ENHRY; CDR2 reads SYGVKD. CDR3 size: 14 residues. CDR3 sequence: CAISDTGTGYGYTF. The DNA for the CDR3 is TGTGCCATCAGTGACACAGGGACAGGCTATGGCTACACCTTC.